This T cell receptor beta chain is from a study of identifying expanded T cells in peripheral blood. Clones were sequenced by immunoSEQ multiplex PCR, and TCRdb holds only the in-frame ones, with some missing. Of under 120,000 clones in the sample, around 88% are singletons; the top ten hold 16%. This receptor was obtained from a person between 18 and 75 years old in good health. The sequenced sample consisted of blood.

The CDR3 region is CASSFSGGQGTDTQYF. CDR3 coding DNA: TGTGCCAGCAGCTTTAGCGGGGGCCAAGGCACAGATACGCAGTATTTT. The chain uses TRBV13 and TRBJ2-3, with TRBD2 identical over 9 bases. Germline CDR1 reads PRHDT; CDR2 reads FYEKMQ (reference sequence). This CDR3 is built from 16 residues. V was pared by 3 bases and J by 1 base, with 5 bases of the junction left unmatched. Full variable domain (missing parts from reference TRBV13 and TRBJ2-3): AAGVIQSPRHLIKEKRETATLKCYPIPRHDTVYWYQQGPGQDPQFLISFYEKMQSDKGSIPDRFSAQQFSDYHSELNMSSLELGDSALYFCASSFSGGQGTDTQYFGPGTRLTVL.